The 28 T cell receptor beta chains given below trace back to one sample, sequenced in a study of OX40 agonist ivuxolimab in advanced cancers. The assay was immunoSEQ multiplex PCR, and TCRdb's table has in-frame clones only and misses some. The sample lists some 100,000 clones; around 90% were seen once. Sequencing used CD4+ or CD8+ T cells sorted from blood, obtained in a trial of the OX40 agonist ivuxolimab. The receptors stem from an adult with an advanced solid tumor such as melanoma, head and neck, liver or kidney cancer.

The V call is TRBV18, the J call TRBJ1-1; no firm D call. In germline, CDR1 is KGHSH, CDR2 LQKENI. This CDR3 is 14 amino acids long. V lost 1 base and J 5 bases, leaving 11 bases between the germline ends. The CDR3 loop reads CASSPQGGWTEAFF. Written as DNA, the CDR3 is TGTGCCAGCTCACCACAGGGCGGGTGGACTGAAGCTTTCTTT.

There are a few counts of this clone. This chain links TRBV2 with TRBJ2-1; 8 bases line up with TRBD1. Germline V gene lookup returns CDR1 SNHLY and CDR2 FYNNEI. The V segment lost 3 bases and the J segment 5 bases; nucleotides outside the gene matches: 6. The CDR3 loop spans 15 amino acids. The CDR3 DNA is TGTGCCAGCAGTGACGACAGGGGCGCTAACAATGAGCAGTTCTTC. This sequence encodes CASSDDRGANNEQFF. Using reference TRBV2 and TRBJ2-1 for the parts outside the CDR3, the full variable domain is EPEVTQTPSHQVTQMGQEVILRCVPISNHLYFYWYRQILGQKVEFLVSFYNNEISEKSEIFDDQFSVERPDGSNFTLKIRSTKLEDSAMYFCASSDDRGANNEQFFGPGTRLTVL.

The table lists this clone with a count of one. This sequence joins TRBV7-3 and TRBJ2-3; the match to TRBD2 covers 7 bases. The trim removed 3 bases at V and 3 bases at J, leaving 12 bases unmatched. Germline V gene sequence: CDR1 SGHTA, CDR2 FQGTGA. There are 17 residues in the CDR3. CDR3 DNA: TGTGCCAGCAGCTTGGGAGGGAGAGGGATGTCGACAGATACGCAGTATTTT. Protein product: CASSLGGRGMSTDTQYF.

DNA of the CDR3: TGTGCCAGCAGTACCGGGACAGGATTCTACGAGCAGTACTTC. Translating it yields CASSTGTGFYEQYF. This sequence joins TRBV2 and TRBJ2-7, with TRBD1 matching 8 bases. V was pared by 5 bases and J by 3 bases, with 6 bases of the junction left unmatched. The CDR3 is 14 residues long. Looked up from germline, CDR1 is SNHLY and CDR2 is FYNNEI. Together with reference TRBV2 and TRBJ2-7, the CDR3 gives the full variable domain: EPEVTQTPSHQVTQMGQEVILRCVPISNHLYFYWYRQILGQKVEFLVSFYNNEISEKSEIFDDQFSVERPDGSNFTLKIRSTKLEDSAMYFCASSTGTGFYEQYFGPGTRLTVT.

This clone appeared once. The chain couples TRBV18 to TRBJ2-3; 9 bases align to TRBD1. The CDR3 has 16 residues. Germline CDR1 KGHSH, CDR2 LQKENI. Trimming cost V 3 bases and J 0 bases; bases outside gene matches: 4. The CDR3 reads CASSPGTGKSTDTQYF. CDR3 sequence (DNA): TGTGCCAGCTCACCTGGGACAGGGAAAAGCACAGATACGCAGTATTTT.

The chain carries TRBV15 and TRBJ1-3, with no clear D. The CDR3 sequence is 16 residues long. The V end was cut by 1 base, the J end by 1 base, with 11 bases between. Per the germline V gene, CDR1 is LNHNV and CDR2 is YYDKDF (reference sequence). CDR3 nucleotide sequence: TGTGCCACCAGCAGAGCGAGCCCCGGTTCTGGAAACACCATATATTTT. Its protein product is CATSRASPGSGNTIYF.

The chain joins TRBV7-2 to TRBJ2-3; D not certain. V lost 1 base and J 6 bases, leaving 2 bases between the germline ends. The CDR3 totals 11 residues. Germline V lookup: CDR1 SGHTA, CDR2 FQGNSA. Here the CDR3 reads CASSLVDTQYF. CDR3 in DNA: TGTGCCAGCAGCTTAGTCGATACGCAGTATTTT. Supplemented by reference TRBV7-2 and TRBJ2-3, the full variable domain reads GAGVSQSPSNKVTEKGKDVELRCDPISGHTALYWYRQSLGQGLEFLIYFQGNSAPDKSGLPSDRFSAERTGGSVSTLTIQRTQQEDSAVYLCASSLVDTQYFGPGTRLTVL.

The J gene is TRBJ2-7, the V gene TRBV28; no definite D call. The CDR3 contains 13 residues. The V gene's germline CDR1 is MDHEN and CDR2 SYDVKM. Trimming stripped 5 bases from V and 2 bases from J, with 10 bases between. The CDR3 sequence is CASSTDGPYEQYF. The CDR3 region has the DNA TGTGCCAGCAGTACGGACGGACCCTACGAGCAGTACTTC.

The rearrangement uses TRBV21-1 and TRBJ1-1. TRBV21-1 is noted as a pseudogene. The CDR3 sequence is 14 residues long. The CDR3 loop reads CASSTDPGPHEAFF. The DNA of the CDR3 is TGTGCCAGCAGCACCGACCCGGGACCCCATGAAGCTTTCTTT.

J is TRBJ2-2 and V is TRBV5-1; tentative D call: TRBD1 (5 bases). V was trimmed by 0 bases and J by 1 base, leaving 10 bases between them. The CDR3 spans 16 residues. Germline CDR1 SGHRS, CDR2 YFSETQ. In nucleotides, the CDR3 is TGCGCCAGCAGCTTGGTTCTTCAGGGGAACACCGGGGAGCTGTTTTTT. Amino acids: CASSLVLQGNTGELFF.

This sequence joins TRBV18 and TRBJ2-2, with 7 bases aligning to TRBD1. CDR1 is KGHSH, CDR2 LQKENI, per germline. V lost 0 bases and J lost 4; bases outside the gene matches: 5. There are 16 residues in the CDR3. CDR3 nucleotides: TGTGCCAGCTCACCACCGGGACAGCGAGCCACCGGGGAGCTGTTTTTT. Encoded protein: CASSPPGQRATGELFF.

CDR3 in DNA: TGTGCCAGCTCTGAGGGGGTTTGGGGCTACACCTTC. It specifies CASSEGVWGYTF. V gene TRBV6-6 combines with J gene TRBJ1-2, with a tentative D call TRBD1 (6 bases). There are 12 residues in the CDR3. From germline, CDR1 is MNHNY and CDR2 SVGAGI (reference sequence). The germline V and J ends were trimmed by 8 bases and 8 bases, with 15 bases remaining between them.

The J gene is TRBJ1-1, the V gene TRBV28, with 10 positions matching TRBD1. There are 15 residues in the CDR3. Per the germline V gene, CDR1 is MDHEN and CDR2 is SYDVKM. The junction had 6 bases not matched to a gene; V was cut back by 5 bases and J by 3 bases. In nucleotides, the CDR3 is TGTGCCAGCAGTCTGGCCGGGACAGGGGACACTGAAGCTTTCTTT. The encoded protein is CASSLAGTGDTEAFF.

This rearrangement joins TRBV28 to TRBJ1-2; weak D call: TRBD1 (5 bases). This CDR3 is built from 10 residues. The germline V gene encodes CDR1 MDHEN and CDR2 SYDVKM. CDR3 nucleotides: TGTGCTTCCTGGGGGAATGGCTACACCTTC. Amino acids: CASWGNGYTF.

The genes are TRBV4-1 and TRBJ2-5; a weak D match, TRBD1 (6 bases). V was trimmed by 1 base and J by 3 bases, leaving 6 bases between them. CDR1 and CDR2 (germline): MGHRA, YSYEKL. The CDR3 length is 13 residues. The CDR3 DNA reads TGCGCCAGCAGCCAAGCAGGGGAAGAGACCCAGTACTTC. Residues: CASSQAGEETQYF.

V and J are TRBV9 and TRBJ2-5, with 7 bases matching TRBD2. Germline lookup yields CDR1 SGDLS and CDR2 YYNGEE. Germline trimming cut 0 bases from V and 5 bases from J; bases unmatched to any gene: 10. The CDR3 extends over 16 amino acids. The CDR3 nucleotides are TGTGCCAGCAGCGTAGTAGGGGCGGGGGACTTCGAGACCCAGTACTTC. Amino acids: CASSVVGAGDFETQYF.

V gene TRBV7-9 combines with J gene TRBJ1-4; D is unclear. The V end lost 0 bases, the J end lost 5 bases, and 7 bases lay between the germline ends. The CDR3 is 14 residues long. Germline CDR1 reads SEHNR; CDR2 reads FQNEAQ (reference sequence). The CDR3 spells CASSLATVNEKLFF. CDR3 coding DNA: TGTGCCAGCAGCTTAGCAACCGTAAATGAAAAACTGTTTTTT.

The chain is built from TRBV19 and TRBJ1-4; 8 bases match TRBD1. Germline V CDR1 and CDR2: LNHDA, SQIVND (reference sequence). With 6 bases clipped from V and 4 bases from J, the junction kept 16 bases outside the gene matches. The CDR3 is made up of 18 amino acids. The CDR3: CASSPGGSTGARNEKLFF. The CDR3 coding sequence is TGTGCCAGTAGCCCTGGGGGATCGACAGGGGCCCGTAATGAAAAACTGTTTTTT.

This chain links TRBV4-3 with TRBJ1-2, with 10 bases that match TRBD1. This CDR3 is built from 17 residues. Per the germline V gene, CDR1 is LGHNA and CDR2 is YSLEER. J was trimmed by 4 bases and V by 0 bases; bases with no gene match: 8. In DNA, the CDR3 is TGCGCCAGCAGCCAAGAAGGTGGGGACAGGGGTGTCTATGGCTACACCTTC. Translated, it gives CASSQEGGDRGVYGYTF.

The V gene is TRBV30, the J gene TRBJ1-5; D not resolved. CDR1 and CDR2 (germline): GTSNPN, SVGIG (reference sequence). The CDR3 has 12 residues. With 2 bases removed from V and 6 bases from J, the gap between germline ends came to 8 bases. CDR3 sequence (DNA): TGTGCCTGGAGTACGGGTGGTCAGCCCCAGCATTTT. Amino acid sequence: CAWSTGGQPQHF.

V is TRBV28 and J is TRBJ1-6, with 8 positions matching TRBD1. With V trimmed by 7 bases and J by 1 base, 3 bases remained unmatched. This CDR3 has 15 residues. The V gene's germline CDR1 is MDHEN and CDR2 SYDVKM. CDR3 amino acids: CASIRQGSYNSPLHF. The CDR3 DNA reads TGTGCCAGCATTAGACAGGGGTCCTATAATTCACCCCTCCACTTT.

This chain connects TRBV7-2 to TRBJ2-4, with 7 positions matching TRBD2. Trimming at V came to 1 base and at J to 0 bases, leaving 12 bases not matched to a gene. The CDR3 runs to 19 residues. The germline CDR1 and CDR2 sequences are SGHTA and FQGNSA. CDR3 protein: CASSLVPGGVFEAKNIQYF. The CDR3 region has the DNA TGTGCCAGCAGCTTAGTACCGGGGGGTGTATTTGAAGCCAAAAACATTCAGTACTTC. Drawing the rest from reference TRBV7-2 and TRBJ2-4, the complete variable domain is GAGVSQSPSNKVTEKGKDVELRCDPISGHTALYWYRQSLGQGLEFLIYFQGNSAPDKSGLPSDRFSAERTGGSVSTLTIQRTQQEDSAVYLCASSLVPGGVFEAKNIQYFGAGTRLSVL.

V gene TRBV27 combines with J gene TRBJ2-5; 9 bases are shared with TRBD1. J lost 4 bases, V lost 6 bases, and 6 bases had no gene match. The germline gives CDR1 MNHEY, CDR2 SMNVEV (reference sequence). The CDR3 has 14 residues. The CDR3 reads CASSRGQGGETQYF. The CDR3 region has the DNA TGTGCCAGCAGCCGGGGACAGGGAGGAGAGACCCAGTACTTC.

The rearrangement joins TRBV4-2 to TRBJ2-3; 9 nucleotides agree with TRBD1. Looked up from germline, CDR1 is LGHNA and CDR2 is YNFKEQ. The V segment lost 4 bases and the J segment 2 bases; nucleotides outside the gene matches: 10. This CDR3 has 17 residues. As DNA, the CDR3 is TGTGCCAGCAGCCTCGGCACAGGGGGCACACACACAGATACGCAGTATTTT. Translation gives CASSLGTGGTHTDTQYF.

CDR3 residues: CAWRIQGGLNTEAFF. In DNA, the CDR3 is TGTGCCTGGAGGATACAGGGAGGCCTGAACACTGAAGCTTTCTTT. The chain joins TRBV30 to TRBJ1-1, with D perhaps matching TRBD1 (6 bases). Germline V CDR1 and CDR2: GTSNPN, SVGIG (reference sequence). Trimming left V 3 bases short and J 0 bases short, with 14 bases between. The CDR3 totals 15 residues. The full variable domain, its missing parts supplied by reference TRBV30 and TRBJ1-1, is SQTIHQWPATLVQPVGSPLSLECTVEGTSNPNLYWYRQAAGRGLQLLFYSVGIGQISSEVPQNLSASRPQDRQFILSSKKLLLSDSGFYLCAWRIQGGLNTEAFFGQGTRLTVV.

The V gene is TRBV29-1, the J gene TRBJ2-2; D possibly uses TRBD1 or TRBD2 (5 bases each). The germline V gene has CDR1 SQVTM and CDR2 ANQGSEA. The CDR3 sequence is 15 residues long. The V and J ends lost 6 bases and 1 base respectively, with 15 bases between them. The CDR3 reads CSVKAGTENTGELFF. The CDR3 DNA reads TGCAGCGTAAAAGCCGGGACCGAGAACACCGGGGAGCTGTTTTTT.

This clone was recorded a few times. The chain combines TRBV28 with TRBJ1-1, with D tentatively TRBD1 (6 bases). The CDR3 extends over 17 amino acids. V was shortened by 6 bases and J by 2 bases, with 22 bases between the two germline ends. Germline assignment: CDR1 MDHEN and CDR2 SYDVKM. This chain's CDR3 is CASSRGLIRTVNTEAFF. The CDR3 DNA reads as TGTGCCAGCAGCCGCGGCCTCATTAGGACAGTTAACACTGAAGCTTTCTTT.

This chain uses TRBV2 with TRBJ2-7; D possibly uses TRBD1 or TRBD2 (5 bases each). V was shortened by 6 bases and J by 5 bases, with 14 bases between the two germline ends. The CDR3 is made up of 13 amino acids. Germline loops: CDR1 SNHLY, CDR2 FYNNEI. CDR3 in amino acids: CASSRDPANEQYF. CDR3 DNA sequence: TGTGCCAGCAGCCGGGACCCCGCCAACGAGCAGTACTTC. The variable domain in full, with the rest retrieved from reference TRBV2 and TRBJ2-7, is EPEVTQTPSHQVTQMGQEVILRCVPISNHLYFYWYRQILGQKVEFLVSFYNNEISEKSEIFDDQFSVERPDGSNFTLKIRSTKLEDSAMYFCASSRDPANEQYFGPGTRLTVT.